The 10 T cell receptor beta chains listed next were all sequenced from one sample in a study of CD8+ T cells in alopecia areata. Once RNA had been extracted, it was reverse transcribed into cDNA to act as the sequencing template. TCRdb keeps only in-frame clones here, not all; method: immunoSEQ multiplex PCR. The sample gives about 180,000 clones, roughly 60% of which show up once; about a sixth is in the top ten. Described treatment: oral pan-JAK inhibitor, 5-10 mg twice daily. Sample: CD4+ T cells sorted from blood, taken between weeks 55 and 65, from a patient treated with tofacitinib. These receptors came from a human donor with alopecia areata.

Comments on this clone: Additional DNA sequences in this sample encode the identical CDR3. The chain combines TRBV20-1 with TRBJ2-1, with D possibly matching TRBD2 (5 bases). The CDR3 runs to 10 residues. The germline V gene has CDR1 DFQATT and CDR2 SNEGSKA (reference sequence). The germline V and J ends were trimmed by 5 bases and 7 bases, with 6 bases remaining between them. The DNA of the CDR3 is TGCAGTGCTGGGAGTAATGAGCAGTTCTTC. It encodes CSAGSNEQFF.

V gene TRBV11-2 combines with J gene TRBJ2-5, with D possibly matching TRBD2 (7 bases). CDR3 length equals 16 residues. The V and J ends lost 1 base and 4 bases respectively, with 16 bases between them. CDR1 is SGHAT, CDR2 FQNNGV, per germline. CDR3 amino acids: CASSLVPGGMAETQYF. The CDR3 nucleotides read TGTGCCAGCAGCTTAGTCCCGGGGGGCATGGCAGAGACCCAGTACTTC.

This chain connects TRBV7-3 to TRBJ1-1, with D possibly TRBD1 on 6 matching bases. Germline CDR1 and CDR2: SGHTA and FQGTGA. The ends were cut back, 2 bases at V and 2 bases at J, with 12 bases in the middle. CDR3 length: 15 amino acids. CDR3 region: CASSLLGGPNTEAFF. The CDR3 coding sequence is TGTGCCAGCAGCTTACTTGGGGGCCCCAACACTGAAGCTTTCTTT. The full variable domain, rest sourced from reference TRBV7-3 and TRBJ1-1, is GAGVSQTPSNKVTEKGKYVELRCDPISGHTALYWYRQSLGQGPEFLIYFQGTGAADDSGLPNDRFFAVRPEGSVSTLKIQRTERGDSAVYLCASSLLGGPNTEAFFGQGTRLTVV.

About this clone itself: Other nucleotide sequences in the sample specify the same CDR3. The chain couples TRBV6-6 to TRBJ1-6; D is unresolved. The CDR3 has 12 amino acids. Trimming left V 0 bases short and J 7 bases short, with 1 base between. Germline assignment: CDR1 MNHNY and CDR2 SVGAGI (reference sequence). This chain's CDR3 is CASSYSNSPLHF. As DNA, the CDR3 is TGTGCCAGCAGTTACTCGAATTCACCCCTCCACTTT.

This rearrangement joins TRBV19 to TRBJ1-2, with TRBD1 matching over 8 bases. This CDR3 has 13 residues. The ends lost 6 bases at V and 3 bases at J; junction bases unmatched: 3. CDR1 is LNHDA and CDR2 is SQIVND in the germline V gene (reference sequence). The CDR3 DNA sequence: TGTGCCAGTAGCCCGACAGGGGACTATGGCTACACCTTC. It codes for CASSPTGDYGYTF.

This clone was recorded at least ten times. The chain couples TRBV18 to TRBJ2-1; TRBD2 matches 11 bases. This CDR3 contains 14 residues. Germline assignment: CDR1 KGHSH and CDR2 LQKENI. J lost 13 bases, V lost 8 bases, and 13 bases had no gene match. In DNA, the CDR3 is TGTGCCAGCACCGAGGCTAGCGGGGGGAGCCTCCAGTTCTTC. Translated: CASTEASGGSLQFF.

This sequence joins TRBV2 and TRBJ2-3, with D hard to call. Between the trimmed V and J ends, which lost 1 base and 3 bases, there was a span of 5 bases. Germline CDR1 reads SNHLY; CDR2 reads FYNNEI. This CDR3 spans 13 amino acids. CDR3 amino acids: CASSEEGTDTQYF. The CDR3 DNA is TGTGCCAGCAGTGAAGAGGGAACAGATACGCAGTATTTT.

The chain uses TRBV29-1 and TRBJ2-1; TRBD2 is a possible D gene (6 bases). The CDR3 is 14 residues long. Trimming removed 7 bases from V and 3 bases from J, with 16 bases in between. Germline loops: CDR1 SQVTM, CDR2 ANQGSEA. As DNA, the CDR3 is TGCAGCGGACGGGACTCATCCGTCTACAATGAGCAGTTCTTC. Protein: CSGRDSSVYNEQFF.

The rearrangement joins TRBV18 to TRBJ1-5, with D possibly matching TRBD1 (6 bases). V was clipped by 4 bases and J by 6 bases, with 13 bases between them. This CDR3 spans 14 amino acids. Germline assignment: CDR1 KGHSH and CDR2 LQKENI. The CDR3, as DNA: TGTGCCAGCTCACAGGCAGGGGTGGGTCAGCCCCAGCATTTT. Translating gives CASSQAGVGQPQHF.

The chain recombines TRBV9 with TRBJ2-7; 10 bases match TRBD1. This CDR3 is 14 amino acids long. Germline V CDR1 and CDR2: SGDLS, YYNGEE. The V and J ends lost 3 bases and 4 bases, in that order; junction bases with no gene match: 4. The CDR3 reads CASSERTGGYEQYF. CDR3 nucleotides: TGTGCCAGCAGCGAACGGACAGGGGGTTACGAGCAGTACTTC.